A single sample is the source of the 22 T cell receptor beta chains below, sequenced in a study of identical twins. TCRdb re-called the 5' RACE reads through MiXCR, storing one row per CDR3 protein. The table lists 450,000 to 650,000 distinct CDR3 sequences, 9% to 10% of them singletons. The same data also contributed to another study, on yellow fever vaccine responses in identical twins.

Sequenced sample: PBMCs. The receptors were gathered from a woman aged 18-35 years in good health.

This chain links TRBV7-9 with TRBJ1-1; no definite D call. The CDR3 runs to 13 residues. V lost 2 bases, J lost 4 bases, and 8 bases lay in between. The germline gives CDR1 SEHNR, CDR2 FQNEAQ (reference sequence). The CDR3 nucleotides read TGTGCCAGCAGCTTACCACAGTCCACTGAAGCTTTCTTT. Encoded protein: CASSLPQSTEAFF.

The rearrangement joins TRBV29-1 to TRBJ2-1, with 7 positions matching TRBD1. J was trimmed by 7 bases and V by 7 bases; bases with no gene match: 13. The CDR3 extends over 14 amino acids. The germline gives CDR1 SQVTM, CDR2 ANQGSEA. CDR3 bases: TGCAGCGGATCGAGGACAGGTGACGGGAATGAGCAGTTCTTC. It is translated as CSGSRTGDGNEQFF.

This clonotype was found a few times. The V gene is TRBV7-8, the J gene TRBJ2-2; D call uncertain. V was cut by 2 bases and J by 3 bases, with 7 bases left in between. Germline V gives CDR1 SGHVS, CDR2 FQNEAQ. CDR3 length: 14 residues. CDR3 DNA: TGTGCCAGCAGCTTACACAAATACACCGGGGAGCTGTTTTTT. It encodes CASSLHKYTGELFF.

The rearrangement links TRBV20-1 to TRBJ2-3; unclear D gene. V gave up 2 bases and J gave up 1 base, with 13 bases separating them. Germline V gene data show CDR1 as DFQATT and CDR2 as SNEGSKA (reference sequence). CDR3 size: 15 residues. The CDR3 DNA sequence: TGCAGTGCTAGAAAGGAGCCCACGGGCACAGATACGCAGTATTTT. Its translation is CSARKEPTGTDTQYF.

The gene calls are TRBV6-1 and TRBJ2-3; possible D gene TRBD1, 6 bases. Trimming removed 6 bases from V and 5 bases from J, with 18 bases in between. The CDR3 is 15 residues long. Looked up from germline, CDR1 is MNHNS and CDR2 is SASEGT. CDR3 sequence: CASRRAVRDKDTQYF. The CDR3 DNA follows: TGTGCCAGCAGGAGGGCAGTTAGGGACAAAGATACGCAGTATTTT.

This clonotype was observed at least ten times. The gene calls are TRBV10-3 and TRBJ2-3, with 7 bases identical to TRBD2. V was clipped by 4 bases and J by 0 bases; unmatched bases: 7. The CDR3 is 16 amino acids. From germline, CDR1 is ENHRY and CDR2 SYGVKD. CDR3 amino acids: CAISGLGSGSTDTQYF. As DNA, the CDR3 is TGTGCCATCAGTGGACTAGGTAGCGGGAGCACAGATACGCAGTATTTT.

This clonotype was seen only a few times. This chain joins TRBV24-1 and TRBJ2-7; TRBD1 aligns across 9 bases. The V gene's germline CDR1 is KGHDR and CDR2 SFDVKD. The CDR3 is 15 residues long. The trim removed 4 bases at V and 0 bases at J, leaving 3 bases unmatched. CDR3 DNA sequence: TGTGCCACCAGTGACTCACAGGGGGCCTCCTACGAGCAGTACTTC. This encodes CATSDSQGASYEQYF.

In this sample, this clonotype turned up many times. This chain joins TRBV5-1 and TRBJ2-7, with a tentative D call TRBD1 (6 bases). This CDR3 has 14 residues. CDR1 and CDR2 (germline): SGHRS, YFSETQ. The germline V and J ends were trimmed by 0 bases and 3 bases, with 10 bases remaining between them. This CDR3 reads CASSLVGRGYEQYF. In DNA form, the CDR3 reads TGCGCCAGCAGCTTGGTGGGCAGGGGCTACGAGCAGTACTTC.

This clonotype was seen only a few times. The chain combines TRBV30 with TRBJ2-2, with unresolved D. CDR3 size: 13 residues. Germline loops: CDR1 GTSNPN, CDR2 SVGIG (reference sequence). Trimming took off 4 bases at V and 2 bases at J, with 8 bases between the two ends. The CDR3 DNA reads TGTGCCTGGAACGACGGAAACACCGGGGAGCTGTTTTTT. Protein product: CAWNDGNTGELFF.

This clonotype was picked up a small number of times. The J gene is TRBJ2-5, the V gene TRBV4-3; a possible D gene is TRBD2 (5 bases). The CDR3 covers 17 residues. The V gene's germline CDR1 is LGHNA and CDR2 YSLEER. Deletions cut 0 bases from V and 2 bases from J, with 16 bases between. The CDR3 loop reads CASSQEFRYWTQETQYF. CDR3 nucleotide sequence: TGCGCCAGCAGCCAAGAATTCCGATATTGGACTCAAGAGACCCAGTACTTC.

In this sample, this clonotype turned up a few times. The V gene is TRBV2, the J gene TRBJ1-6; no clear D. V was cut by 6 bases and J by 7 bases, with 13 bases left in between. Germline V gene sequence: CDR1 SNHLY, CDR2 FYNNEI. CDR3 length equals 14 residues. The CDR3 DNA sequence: TGTGCCAGCAGAGACACTGCATACAATTCACCCCTCCACTTT. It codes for CASRDTAYNSPLHF.

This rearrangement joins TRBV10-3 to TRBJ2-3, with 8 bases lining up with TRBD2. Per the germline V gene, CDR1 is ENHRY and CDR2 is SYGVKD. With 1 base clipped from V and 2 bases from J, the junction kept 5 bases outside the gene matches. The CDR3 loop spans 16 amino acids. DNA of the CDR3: TGTGCCATCAGTGAGTTCTCGGGGGGGAACACAGATACGCAGTATTTT. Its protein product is CAISEFSGGNTDTQYF.

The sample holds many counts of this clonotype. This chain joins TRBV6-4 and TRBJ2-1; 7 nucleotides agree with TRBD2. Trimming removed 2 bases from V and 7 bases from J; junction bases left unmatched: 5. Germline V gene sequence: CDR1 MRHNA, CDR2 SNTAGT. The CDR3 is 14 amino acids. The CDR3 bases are TGTGCCAGCAGTGACGTGGGGGGGATAAATGAGCAGTTCTTC. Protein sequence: CASSDVGGINEQFF.

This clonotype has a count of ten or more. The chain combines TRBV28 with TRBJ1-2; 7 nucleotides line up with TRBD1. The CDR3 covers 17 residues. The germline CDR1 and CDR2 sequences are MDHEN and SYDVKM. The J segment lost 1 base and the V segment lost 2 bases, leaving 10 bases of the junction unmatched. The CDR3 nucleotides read TGTGCCAGCAGTTTACAAGGACAGGCTTTCAGTAACTATGGCTACACCTTC. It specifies CASSLQGQAFSNYGYTF.

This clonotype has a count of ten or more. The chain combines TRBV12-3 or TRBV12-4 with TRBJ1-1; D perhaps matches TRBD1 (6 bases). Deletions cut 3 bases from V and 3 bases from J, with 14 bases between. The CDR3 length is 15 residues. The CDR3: CASSFLSSGDTEAFF. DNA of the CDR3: TGTGCCAGCAGTTTTTTATCATCAGGGGACACTGAAGCTTTCTTT.

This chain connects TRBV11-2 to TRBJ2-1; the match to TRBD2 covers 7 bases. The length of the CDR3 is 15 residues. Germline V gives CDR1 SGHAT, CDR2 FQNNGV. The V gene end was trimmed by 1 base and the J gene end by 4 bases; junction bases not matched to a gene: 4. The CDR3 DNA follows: TGTGCCAGCAGCTTAGGGCGGGAGAGATACAATGAGCAGTTCTTC. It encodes CASSLGRERYNEQFF.

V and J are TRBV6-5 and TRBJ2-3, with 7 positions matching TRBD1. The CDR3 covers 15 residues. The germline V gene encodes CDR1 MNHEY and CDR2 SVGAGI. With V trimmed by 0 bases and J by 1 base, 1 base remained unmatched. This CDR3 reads CASSYSQGGTDTQYF. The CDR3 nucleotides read TGTGCCAGCAGTTACTCCCAGGGGGGCACAGATACGCAGTATTTT.

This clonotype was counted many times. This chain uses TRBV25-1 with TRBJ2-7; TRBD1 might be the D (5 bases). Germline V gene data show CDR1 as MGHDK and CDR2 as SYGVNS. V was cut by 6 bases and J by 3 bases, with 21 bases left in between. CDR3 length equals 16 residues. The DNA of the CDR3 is TGTGCCAGCAGGAACATCAACACCAGGGTAAACTACGAGCAGTACTTC. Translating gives CASRNINTRVNYEQYF.

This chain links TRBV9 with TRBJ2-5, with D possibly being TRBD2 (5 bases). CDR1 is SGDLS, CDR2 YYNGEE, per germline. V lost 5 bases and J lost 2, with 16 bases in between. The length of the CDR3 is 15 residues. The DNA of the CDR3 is TGTGCCAGCAGTCCTCAGGACTGGGTGCAAGAGACCCAGTACTTC. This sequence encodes CASSPQDWVQETQYF. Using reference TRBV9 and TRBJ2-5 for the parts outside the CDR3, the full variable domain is DSGVTQTPKHLITATGQRVTLRCSPRSGDLSVYWYQQSLDQGLQFLIQYYNGEERAKGNILERFSAQQFPDLHSELNLSSLELGDSALYFCASSPQDWVQETQYFGPGTRLLVL.

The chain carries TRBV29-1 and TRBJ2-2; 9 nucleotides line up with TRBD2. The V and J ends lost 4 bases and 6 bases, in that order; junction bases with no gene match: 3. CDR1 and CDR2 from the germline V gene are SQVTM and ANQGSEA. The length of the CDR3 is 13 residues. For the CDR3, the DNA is TGCAGCGTTGGAGTAGCGGGAGCCGGGGAGCTGTTTTTT. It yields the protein CSVGVAGAGELFF.

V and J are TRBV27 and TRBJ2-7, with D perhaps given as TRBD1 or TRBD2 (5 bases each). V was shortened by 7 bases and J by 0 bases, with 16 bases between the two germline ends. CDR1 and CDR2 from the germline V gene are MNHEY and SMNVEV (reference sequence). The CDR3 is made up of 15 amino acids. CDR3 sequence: CASTLRGDGSYEQYF. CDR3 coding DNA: TGTGCCAGCACCCTACGAGGGGACGGCTCCTACGAGCAGTACTTC.

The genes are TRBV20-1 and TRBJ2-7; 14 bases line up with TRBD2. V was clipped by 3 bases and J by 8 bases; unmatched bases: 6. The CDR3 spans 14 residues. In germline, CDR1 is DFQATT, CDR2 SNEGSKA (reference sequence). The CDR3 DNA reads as TGCAGTGCTAGCCCCGGGACTAGCGGGGGCAAGCAGTACTTC. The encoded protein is CSASPGTSGGKQYF.